The rows below give T cell receptor beta chains drawn from one sample of a study of shared clonotypes between healthy human individuals. Data came from immunoSEQ multiplex PCR; TCRdb stores just in-frame clones and leaves some out. The table lists 2 million to 2.5 million clones, about 90% of them singletons. The sequencing input was naive CD4+ T cells from PBMCs. These receptors were obtained from a man aged 18 to 29 in good health. Some clones in this sample may be carry-over from other donors' samples. CDR3s include the opening cysteine and the closing phenylalanine or tryptophan. Fields, in order: clone size, J gene, V gene, D gene, CDR3 protein, CDR3 DNA. D genes are given only for firm matches. Some rows mark clone size as missing; the rest say once, few, many or name a class of expanded clone.

-,TRBJ2-1,TRBV30,TRBD1,CAWVREGTGSANEQFF,TGTGCCTGGGTCCGCGAAGGGACAGGGTCTGCCAATGAGCAGTTCTTC
-,TRBJ2-1,TRBV7-7,-,CASSLGPPVGYNEQFF,TGTGCCAGCAGCTTGGGGCCACCTGTGGGCTACAATGAGCAGTTCTTC
-,TRBJ2-7,TRBV18,-,CASSPTQWGSSYEQYF,TGTGCCAGCTCACCGACCCAATGGGGCAGCTCCTACGAGCAGTACTTC
-,TRBJ2-1,TRBV6-5,-,CASRPGTRNEQFF,TGTGCCAGCAGACCCGGGACTCGTAATGAGCAGTTCTTC
-,TRBJ2-7,TRBV2,TRBD1,CASIRTGGPYEQYF,TGTGCCAGCATCAGGACAGGGGGCCCGTACGAGCAGTACTTC
-,TRBJ2-1,TRBV6-7,TRBD2,CASSYSGTSGSNEQFF,TGTGCCAGCAGTTATTCCGGGACTAGCGGGAGCAATGAGCAGTTCTTC
-,TRBJ2-3,TRBV5-4,TRBD2,CAVARGGPGTDTQYF,TGTGCCGTCGCGAGGGGAGGGCCAGGCACAGATACGCAGTATTTT
-,TRBJ1-3,TRBV6-1,TRBD1,CASSETTHRGGNTIYF,TGTGCCAGCAGTGAAACTACACACAGGGGTGGAAACACCATATATTTT
-,TRBJ2-7,TRBV18,TRBD2,CASSHYTSGNEQYF,TGTGCCAGCTCACATTATACTAGCGGTAACGAGCAGTACTTC
-,TRBJ2-7,TRBV2,-,CASSYQVYEQYF,TGTGCCAGCAGTTATCAAGTCTACGAGCAGTACTTC
once,TRBJ2-2,TRBV7-9,-,CASSFIRNGELFF,TGTGCCAGCAGCTTTATCAGGAACGGGGAGCTGTTTTTT
once,TRBJ2-7,TRBV6-1,TRBD1,CASSPVGTAPYEQYF,TGTGCCAGCAGTCCCGTCGGGACAGCTCCCTACGAGCAGTACTTC
-,TRBJ2-6,TRBV5-1,-,CASSPSRGPSGANVLTF,TGCGCCAGCAGCCCCAGTAGGGGACCTTCTGGGGCCAACGTCCTGACTTTC
-,TRBJ2-7,TRBV2,-,CASSPDREGYEQYF,TGTGCCAGCAGCCCGGACAGGGAGGGCTACGAGCAGTACTTC
-,TRBJ2-2,TRBV28,-,CASSLIPGEVAGELFF,TGTGCCAGCAGTTTAATACCAGGGGAGGTGGCCGGGGAGCTGTTTTTT
-,TRBJ1-4,TRBV7-9,-,CASSPWGYEKLFF,TGTGCCAGCAGCCCCTGGGGATATGAAAAACTGTTTTTT
-,TRBJ1-1,TRBV5-3,-,CARSWIDRLNTEAFF,TGTGCCAGAAGCTGGATCGACAGGTTGAACACTGAAGCTTTCTTT
-,TRBJ1-4,TRBV2,TRBD1,CASRRTGAGEKLFF,TGTGCCAGCAGAAGGACAGGAGCAGGTGAAAAACTGTTTTTT
-,TRBJ2-1,TRBV2,-,CASSLTSSYNEQFF,TGTGCCAGCAGCCTGACAAGCTCCTACAATGAGCAGTTCTTC
-,TRBJ2-1,TRBV5-4,-,CASTPGTPFNNEQFF,TGTGCCAGCACCCCCGGGACACCTTTTAACAATGAGCAGTTCTTC
-,TRBJ2-7,TRBV11-2,-,CASSLWQGTLGQYF,TGTGCCAGCAGCCTCTGGCAGGGCACGTTGGGGCAGTACTTC
once,TRBJ2-7,TRBV6-6,TRBD2,CASSGGSGKNYEQYF,TGTGCCAGCAGTGGGGGTAGCGGGAAAAACTACGAGCAGTACTTC
-,TRBJ1-2,TRBV19,-,CASIDWSIGDYGYTF,TGTGCCAGTATTGATTGGTCTATCGGGGACTATGGCTACACCTTC
-,TRBJ1-1,TRBV19,-,CASSSVGETEAFF,TGTGCCAGTAGTTCGGTAGGGGAGACTGAAGCTTTCTTT
-,TRBJ2-7,TRBV27,-,CASSYRPSTGTYAYEQYF,TGTGCCAGCAGTTATCGACCCAGCACAGGTACCTATGCCTACGAGCAGTACTTC
-,TRBJ1-1,TRBV29-1,TRBD1,CSVSDRLRVNTEAFF,TGCAGCGTCTCGGACAGGTTAAGGGTGAACACTGAAGCTTTCTTT
-,TRBJ2-1,TRBV5-1,TRBD2,CASRRQTSGTHSYNEQFF,TGCGCCAGCAGGCGACAGACTAGCGGGACACATTCCTACAATGAGCAGTTCTTC